The 18 T cell receptor beta chains in this list originate from one sample, sequenced in a study of shared clonotypes between healthy human individuals. TCRdb's table, derived via immunoSEQ multiplex PCR, lists solely in-frame clones and lacks some. The sample includes roughly 2 million clones, roughly 95% of them seen just once. The sample taken for sequencing was naive CD4+ T cells sorted from blood. This sample's subset: CD45RA+ positively selected. These receptors all stem from a man younger than 35 in good health.

This clone has just one count. At the DNA level, this CDR3 is encoded by other sequences in the same sample as well. The chain uses TRBV20-1 and TRBJ2-7; the match to TRBD2 covers 8 bases. In germline, CDR1 is DFQATT, CDR2 SNEGSKA (reference sequence). The CDR3 has 11 amino acids. Trimming at V came to 6 bases and at J to 3 bases, leaving 1 base not matched to a gene. DNA of the CDR3: TGCAGTGCCCGGGGGGGCTACGAGCAGTACTTC. The encoded protein is CSARGGYEQYF.

The chain recombines TRBV6-1 with TRBJ1-3; 7 bases are a match to TRBD1. Germline V gives CDR1 MNHNS, CDR2 SASEGT. The CDR3 loop spans 18 amino acids. Germline trimming cut 0 bases from V and 4 bases from J; bases unmatched to any gene: 12. The CDR3 DNA is TGTGCCAGCAGTGAAGCCGGAGACAGGGTATTTTCAGGAAACACCATATATTTT. The encoded protein is CASSEAGDRVFSGNTIYF.

The chain is built from TRBV25-1 and TRBJ2-7, with TRBD2 as a possible D gene (5 bases). The CDR3 is made up of 13 amino acids. V was trimmed by 2 bases and J by 10 bases, leaving 15 bases between them. The germline gives CDR1 MGHDK, CDR2 SYGVNS. CDR3 sequence reads: CASSESGTLEQYF. The CDR3 coding sequence is TGTGCCAGCAGTGAAAGCGGCACGTTGGAACAGTACTTC.

A remark on this clone: This sample also contains other DNA sequences that code for the same CDR3. The chain joins TRBV9 to TRBJ1-5; no clear D. The germline V and J ends were trimmed by 0 bases and 2 bases, with 9 bases remaining between them. Germline assignment: CDR1 SGDLS and CDR2 YYNGEE. The CDR3 spans 15 residues. The DNA for the CDR3 is TGTGCCAGCAGCGTAGGTCCCTCGGGCAATCAGCCCCAGCATTTT. Its protein product is CASSVGPSGNQPQHF.

The gene calls are TRBV4-2 and TRBJ1-4, with D perhaps matching TRBD1 (5 bases). From germline, CDR1 is LGHNA and CDR2 YNFKEQ. V shed 5 bases and J shed 4 bases, with 14 bases lying between them. The CDR3 totals 15 residues. The CDR3 DNA is TGTGCCAGCAGCGCCGACGGGGGTCTTAATGAAAAACTGTTTTTT. Translation gives CASSADGGLNEKLFF.

The V and J genes are TRBV2 and TRBJ2-1; tentative D call: TRBD2 (5 bases). Germline V gene sequence: CDR1 SNHLY, CDR2 FYNNEI. The CDR3 runs 14 residues. Trimming shortened V by 2 bases and J by 10 bases, and 15 bases separated the two germline ends. CDR3 loop: CASSERGPEAEQFF. As DNA, the CDR3 is TGTGCCAGCAGTGAAAGAGGGCCCGAGGCGGAGCAGTTCTTC.

This clone was detected only a few times. Other DNA variants within this sample encode the same CDR3. The rearrangement uses TRBV6-5 and TRBJ1-1, with a tentative D call TRBD1 (5 bases). The V and J ends lost 0 bases and 2 bases respectively, with 7 bases between them. This CDR3 has 14 residues. Germline-derived CDR1 and CDR2 are MNHEY and SVGAGI. CDR3 in amino acids: CASSYSRGNTEAFF. The CDR3 nucleotides are TGTGCCAGCAGTTACTCGAGGGGTAACACTGAAGCTTTCTTT.

This clone has a handful of counts. The chain combines TRBV19 with TRBJ1-2, with a possible D match to TRBD1 (6 bases). The CDR3 has 13 residues. The germline V gene has CDR1 LNHDA and CDR2 SQIVND (reference sequence). Trimming took off 5 bases at V and 5 bases at J, with 12 bases between the two ends. The CDR3 nucleotides are TGTGCCAGTAGTCCTGGGACACCTTATGGCTACACCTTC. This encodes CASSPGTPYGYTF.

J is TRBJ2-7 and V is TRBV5-1; 12 nucleotides align to TRBD2. The germline V gene encodes CDR1 SGHRS and CDR2 YFSETQ. The CDR3 extends over 16 amino acids. V gave up 2 bases and J gave up 7 bases; unmatched junction bases: 10. As DNA, the CDR3 is TGCGCCAGCAGCTTATCGTCTAGCGGGAGGGGAGGTGAGCAGTACTTC. As protein: CASSLSSSGRGGEQYF.

The chain uses TRBV10-2 and TRBJ2-2; D ambiguous. The CDR3 sequence is 14 residues long. Germline lookup yields CDR1 WSHSY and CDR2 SAAADI. V was trimmed by 7 bases and J by 1 base, leaving 10 bases between them. The CDR3 region is CASIPLLNTGELFF. DNA of the CDR3: TGCGCCAGCATCCCTCTTCTGAACACCGGGGAGCTGTTTTTT.

The chain uses TRBV30 and TRBJ1-6; D is unresolved. The CDR3 is made up of 11 amino acids. The germline V and J ends were trimmed by 3 bases and 10 bases, with 7 bases remaining between them. Germline V gives CDR1 GTSNPN, CDR2 SVGIG (reference sequence). This CDR3 is CAWRKDSPLHF. The CDR3 DNA follows: TGTGCCTGGAGGAAGGACTCACCCCTCCACTTT.

The chain uses TRBV11-3 and TRBJ2-1; a possible D gene is TRBD1 (6 bases). CDR3 length: 12 amino acids. Trimming left V 5 bases short and J 12 bases short, with 14 bases between. Germline assignment: CDR1 SGHNT and CDR2 YENEEA. DNA of the CDR3: TGTGCCAGCAGCGCCTTCGAGACAGGGCAGTTCTTC. Translating it yields CASSAFETGQFF.

The genes are TRBV30 and TRBJ1-5; TRBD1 might be the D (5 bases). CDR1 and CDR2 from the germline V gene are GTSNPN and SVGIG (reference sequence). Trimming left V 3 bases short and J 9 bases short, with 24 bases between. The CDR3 is made up of 16 amino acids. CDR3 residues: CAWSPPGPFPRGPQHF. CDR3 coding DNA: TGTGCCTGGAGCCCTCCAGGGCCTTTTCCTAGGGGGCCCCAGCATTTT.

V is TRBV5-1 and J is TRBJ2-7; 10 nucleotides line up with TRBD1. The CDR3 covers 15 residues. With V trimmed by 4 bases and J by 3 bases, 7 bases remained unmatched. Germline CDR1 and CDR2: SGHRS and YFSETQ. In DNA, the CDR3 is TGCGCCAGCAGCGCTGGGACAGGGGTGGACTACGAGCAGTACTTC. It encodes CASSAGTGVDYEQYF.

The chain has TRBV29-1 and TRBJ2-1, with D perhaps matching TRBD2 (5 bases). The V end lost 0 bases, the J end lost 14 bases, and 14 bases lay between the germline ends. The CDR3 extends over 12 amino acids. The germline gives CDR1 SQVTM, CDR2 ANQGSEA. CDR3 DNA: TGCAGCGTTGAAGATCTAGGCCTGGAGGAGTTCTTC. This gives the protein CSVEDLGLEEFF.

This clone was detected once. An end of the junction does not agree with germline; a read error may underlie this. Other nucleotide sequences in the sample specify the same CDR3. This chain links TRBV7-7 with TRBJ2-1, with 12 nucleotides matching TRBD2. CDR1 and CDR2 (germline): SSHAT, FNYEAQ (reference sequence). CDR3 length equals 15 residues. CDR3 in DNA: TGTGCTAGCAGCCTGGGACTAGCGGGTGTATCGGAGCAGTTCTTC. This translates into CASSLGLAGVSEQFF.

The chain recombines TRBV6-6 with TRBJ1-5; the match to TRBD1 covers 8 bases. The CDR3 is made up of 16 amino acids. The V gene end was trimmed by 0 bases and the J gene end by 6 bases; junction bases not matched to a gene: 7. Germline values: CDR1 MNHNY, CDR2 SVGAGI (reference sequence). CDR3 region: CASSYSEGQGRQPQHF. CDR3 bases: TGTGCCAGCAGTTACTCGGAAGGACAGGGCCGTCAGCCCCAGCATTTT.

The chain employs TRBV5-1 and TRBJ1-4; maybe TRBD1 (5 bases). Germline CDR1 is SGHRS and CDR2 is YFSETQ. CDR3 size: 15 residues. The V gene lost 2 bases and the J gene lost 5 bases, with 13 bases spanning the gap. CDR3 in amino acids: CASSLGGTGNEKLFF. CDR3 nucleotide sequence: TGCGCCAGCAGCTTAGGCGGGACGGGAAATGAAAAACTGTTTTTT.